This TCR beta chain was profiled in a study of blood T cell repertoires in COVID-19. About the research overall: The United States, Italy and Spain supplied acute and convalescent COVID-19 samples. PBMCs, B-cell-depleted T cells, or T cells were the source of the cDNA or gDNA that made up the material.

This CDR3 has 14 residues. Trimming took 6 bases from V and 7 from J; bases not matched to a gene: 9. CDR1 and CDR2 (germline): KGHSH, LQKENI. Authors' methods: Reference gene primer amplification gave nucleated cell count estimates. Produced via immunoSEQ multiplex PCR; TCRdb's table is partial and in-frame only. For V, J and clone size, that table is used; D and trimming come from the DNA. The sample has about 190,000 clones, approximately 86% seen once. Sequenced material: peripheral blood. J is TRBJ1-2 and V is TRBV18, with TRBD1 matching 9 bases. This TCR was sampled from a man aged 25-40 years with acute or convalescent COVID-19. The CDR3 DNA follows: TGTGCCAGCTCGAGGCCGGGACAGGGCTCTGGCTACACCTTC. Residues: CASSRPGQGSGYTF.